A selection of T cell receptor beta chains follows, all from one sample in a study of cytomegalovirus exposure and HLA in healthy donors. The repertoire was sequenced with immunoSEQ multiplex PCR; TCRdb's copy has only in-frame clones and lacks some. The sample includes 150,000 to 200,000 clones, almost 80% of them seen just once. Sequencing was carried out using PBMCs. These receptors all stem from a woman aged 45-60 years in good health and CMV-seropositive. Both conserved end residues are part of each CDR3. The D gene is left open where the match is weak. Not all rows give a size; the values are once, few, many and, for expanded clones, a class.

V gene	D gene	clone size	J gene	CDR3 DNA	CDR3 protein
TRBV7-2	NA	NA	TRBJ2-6	TGTGCCAGCAGCTTAAGGACAGCTTACTCTGGGGCCAACGTCCTGACTTTC	CASSLRTAYSGANVLTF
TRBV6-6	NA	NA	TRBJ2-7	TGTGCCAGCAGTTACGATAGCTCCTACGAGCAGTACTTC	CASSYDSSYEQYF
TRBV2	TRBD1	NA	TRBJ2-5	TGTGCCAGCAGTGTGTCGGGGACAGGGTACCAAGAGACCCAGTACTTC	CASSVSGTGYQETQYF
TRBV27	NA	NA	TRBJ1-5	TGTGCCAGCAGCCCCTCCCGACCGGGATATAGCAATCAGCCCCAGCATTTT	CASSPSRPGYSNQPQHF
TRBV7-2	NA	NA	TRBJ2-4	TGTGCCAGCAGCTTATTTCAGGGTCTTAGAAACATTCAGTACTTC	CASSLFQGLRNIQYF
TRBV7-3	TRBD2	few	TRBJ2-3	TGTGCCAGCAGCTTAACGCGGGGGGCGCCAGATACGCAGTATTTT	CASSLTRGAPDTQYF
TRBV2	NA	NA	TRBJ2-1	TGTGCCAGCCAACCAGGTCCGGGGGATTACAATGAGCAGTTCTTC	CASQPGPGDYNEQFF
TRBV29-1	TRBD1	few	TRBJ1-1	TGCAGCGCCCTCCTCCGGGACAGGGACGGAAGCATGAACACTGAAGCTTTCTTT	CSALLRDRDGSMNTEAFF
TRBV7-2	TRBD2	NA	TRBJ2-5	TGTGCCAGCAGCTTTCAAGCGGGGGAACAAGAGACCCAGTACTTC	CASSFQAGEQETQYF
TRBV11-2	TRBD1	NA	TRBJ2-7	TGTGCCAGCAGCCCGAAGACAGGGCCCCCGGGTAAAGCCTACGAGCAGTACTTC	CASSPKTGPPGKAYEQYF
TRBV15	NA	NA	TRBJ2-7	TGTGCCACCAGCAGAGTTGAGGGATACGAGCAGTACTTC	CATSRVEGYEQYF
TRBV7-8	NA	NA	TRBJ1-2	TGTGCCAGCACCCCGACCCCAGGGACGGTCGGGGGTGGCTACACCTTC	CASTPTPGTVGGGYTF
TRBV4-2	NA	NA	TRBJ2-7	TGTGCCAGCAGCCAAACCGCTGGCCAATCCTACGAGCAGTACTTC	CASSQTAGQSYEQYF
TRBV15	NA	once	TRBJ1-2	TGTGCCACCAGCAGAGAAGTCCAGGGGCCGAACTATGGCTACACCTTC	CATSREVQGPNYGYTF
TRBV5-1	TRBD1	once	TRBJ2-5	TGCGCCAGCAGCTTGGGAGGGGGCTCCTCCGAGACCCAGTACTTC	CASSLGGGSSETQYF
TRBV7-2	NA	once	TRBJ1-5	TGTGCCAGCAGCTTAGTGGGGGGAGGCAATCAGCCCCAGCATTTT	CASSLVGGGNQPQHF
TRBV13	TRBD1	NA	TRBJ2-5	TGTGCCAGCAGCTCAACGGGACAGGGGATTCCAGAGACCCAGTACTTC	CASSSTGQGIPETQYF